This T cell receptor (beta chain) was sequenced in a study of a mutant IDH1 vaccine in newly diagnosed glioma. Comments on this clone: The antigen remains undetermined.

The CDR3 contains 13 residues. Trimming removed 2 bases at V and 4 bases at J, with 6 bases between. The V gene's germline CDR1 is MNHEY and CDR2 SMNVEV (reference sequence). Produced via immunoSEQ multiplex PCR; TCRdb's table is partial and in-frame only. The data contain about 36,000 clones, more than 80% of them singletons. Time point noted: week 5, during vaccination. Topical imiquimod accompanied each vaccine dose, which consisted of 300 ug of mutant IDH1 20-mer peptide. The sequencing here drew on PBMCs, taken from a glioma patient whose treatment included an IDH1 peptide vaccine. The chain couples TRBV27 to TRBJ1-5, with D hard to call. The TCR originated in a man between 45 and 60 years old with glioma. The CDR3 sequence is CASSLGYNQPQHF. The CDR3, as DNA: TGTGCCAGCAGTTTAGGCTATAATCAGCCCCAGCATTTT.